The 19 T cell receptor beta chains reported below all come from one sample, sequenced in a study of blood T cell repertoires in COVID-19. Clones were sequenced by immunoSEQ multiplex PCR, and TCRdb holds only the in-frame ones, with some missing. The table has approximately 140,000 clones, roughly 78% seen once. Sequencing was done on a sample of peripheral blood. The origin of the receptors is a man aged 55 to 69 with acute or convalescent COVID-19.

This clone appeared a few times. The V call is TRBV10-3, the J call TRBJ1-3; the D is unclear. Germline CDR1 reads ENHRY; CDR2 reads SYGVKD. The CDR3 loop spans 13 amino acids. The germline V and J ends were trimmed by 11 bases and 0 bases, with 11 bases remaining between them. Here the CDR3 reads CAGGKSSGNTIYF. The CDR3 DNA follows: TGTGCCGGAGGGAAGAGCTCTGGAAACACCATATATTTT.

The chain couples TRBV12-3 or TRBV12-4 to TRBJ2-3; 8 bases are a match to TRBD2. The CDR3 totals 12 residues. Trimming cost V 8 bases and J 4 bases; bases outside gene matches: 2. The DNA of the CDR3 is TGTGCCAGCGAAGCGGGAGCAGATACGCAGTATTTT. Translated: CASEAGADTQYF.

This clone showed up just a few times. CDR3 DNA: TGTGCCAGCAGTGAATCGGGTTCGGGACAGAGCTATGGCTACACCTTC. Its translation is CASSESGSGQSYGYTF. The chain has TRBV25-1 and TRBJ1-2, with TRBD1 identical over 7 bases. Trimming at V came to 1 base and at J to 4 bases, leaving 9 bases not matched to a gene. The CDR3 consists of 16 residues. Germline V gives CDR1 MGHDK, CDR2 SYGVNS.

The V call is TRBV5-4, the J call TRBJ2-1; 10 bases fit TRBD2. Per the germline V gene, CDR1 is SGHNT and CDR2 is YYREEE (reference sequence). V dropped 4 bases and J dropped 6; count of bases not matched to a gene: 13. The CDR3 consists of 17 residues. CDR3 amino acids: CASSPAGGAGGFNEQFF. In nucleotides, the CDR3 is TGTGCCAGCAGCCCAGCCGGGGGAGCGGGAGGGTTCAATGAGCAGTTCTTC.

The rearrangement links TRBV18 to TRBJ2-2, with a possible D match to TRBD2 (5 bases). V was shortened by 2 bases and J by 5 bases, with 12 bases between the two germline ends. The CDR3 has 15 amino acids. Germline-derived CDR1 and CDR2 are KGHSH and LQKENI. CDR3 in amino acids: CASSPGPTGTGELFF. Written as DNA, the CDR3 is TGTGCCAGCTCACCAGGGCCGACGGGGACCGGGGAGCTGTTTTTT.

This sequence joins TRBV5-1 and TRBJ2-5, with a weak D call TRBD1 (5 bases). Germline lookup yields CDR1 SGHRS and CDR2 YFSETQ. The CDR3 totals 16 residues. V lost 5 bases and J 1 base, leaving 18 bases between the germline ends. The DNA of the CDR3 is TGCGCCAGCAGTCGACAGCCTCAGGATACCCAAGAGACCCAGTACTTC. Translating it yields CASSRQPQDTQETQYF.

In its sample, this clone was seen a few times. This chain uses TRBV27 with TRBJ2-1; D is undetermined. The V gene's germline CDR1 is MNHEY and CDR2 SMNVEV (reference sequence). Trimming shortened V by 6 bases and J by 5 bases, and 8 bases separated the two germline ends. There are 12 residues in the CDR3. The CDR3 nucleotides read TGTGCCAGCAGGACTGGAAACAATGAGCAGTTCTTC. Translated: CASRTGNNEQFF.

This chain links TRBV6-1 with TRBJ1-5, with 10 nucleotides matching TRBD1. The CDR3 loop spans 18 amino acids. Germline-derived CDR1 and CDR2 are MNHNS and SASEGT. Unmatched junction bases numbered 8, after V lost 3 bases and J lost 0 bases. In DNA form, the CDR3 reads TGTGCCAGCAGTGACCCGCCGGGACAGGGGCTTAGCAATCAGCCCCAGCATTTT. It specifies CASSDPPGQGLSNQPQHF.

The chain has TRBV19 and TRBJ2-2, with TRBD2 identical over 10 bases. The CDR3 sequence is 15 residues long. The trim removed 6 bases at V and 6 bases at J, leaving 7 bases unmatched. Germline V CDR1 and CDR2: LNHDA, SQIVND (reference sequence). CDR3: CASSRASGSSGELFF. The CDR3 DNA sequence: TGTGCCAGTAGCCGGGCTAGCGGGAGTTCCGGGGAGCTGTTTTTT.

The sample holds one count of this clone. The rearrangement joins TRBV5-4 to TRBJ2-1; tentative D call: TRBD1 (6 bases). Germline values: CDR1 SGHNT, CDR2 YYREEE (reference sequence). This CDR3 contains 14 residues. Trimming took 0 bases from V and 5 from J, leaving 9 bases between them. The CDR3 here is CASSLAGGHNEQFF. The CDR3 DNA reads TGTGCCAGCAGCTTGGCTGGGGGCCACAATGAGCAGTTCTTC.

This chain uses TRBV19 with TRBJ1-3; 12 nucleotides align to TRBD1. V lost 8 bases, J lost 1 base, and 12 bases stayed unmatched. CDR1 is LNHDA and CDR2 is SQIVND in the germline V gene (reference sequence). The CDR3 is 18 amino acids. CDR3 loop: CASHSRPGQGASGNTIYF. The DNA of the CDR3 is TGTGCCAGTCACTCCCGACCGGGACAGGGGGCGTCTGGAAACACCATATATTTT.

The J gene is TRBJ1-1, the V gene TRBV7-2, with unresolved D. V was clipped by 5 bases and J by 5 bases, with 15 bases between them. The germline gives CDR1 SGHTA, CDR2 FQGNSA. The CDR3 totals 14 residues. This CDR3 reads CASSASPGGTEAFF. CDR3 DNA sequence: TGTGCCAGCAGCGCCAGTCCGGGTGGGACTGAAGCTTTCTTT.

The chain uses TRBV7-2 and TRBJ1-1; D is undetermined. The CDR3 is made up of 13 amino acids. Germline CDR1 SGHTA, CDR2 FQGNSA. V dropped 3 bases and J dropped 3 bases, with 8 bases sitting between them. CDR3 in amino acids: CASSLVRYTEAFF. The CDR3 coding sequence is TGTGCCAGCAGCTTGGTACGGTACACTGAAGCTTTCTTT. The full variable domain, in which reference TRBV7-2 and TRBJ1-1 provide the parts outside the CDR3, is GAGVSQSPSNKVTEKGKDVELRCDPISGHTALYWYRQSLGQGLEFLIYFQGNSAPDKSGLPSDRFSAERTGGSVSTLTIQRTQQEDSAVYLCASSLVRYTEAFFGQGTRLTVV.

The genes are TRBV11-2 and TRBJ1-6, with a weak D call TRBD1 (5 bases). CDR3 length: 15 residues. Trimming cost V 4 bases and J 7 bases, with 14 bases left between them. Germline CDR1 SGHAT, CDR2 FQNNGV. The CDR3 region has the DNA TGTGCCAGCAGCTCCGCGGGACGGACCAATTCACCCCTCCACTTT. This gives the protein CASSSAGRTNSPLHF. The full variable domain, in which reference TRBV11-2 and TRBJ1-6 provide the parts outside the CDR3, is EAGVAQSPRYKIIEKRQSVAFWCNPISGHATLYWYQQILGQGPKLLIQFQNNGVVDDSQLPKDRFSAERLKGVDSTLKIQPAKLEDSAVYLCASSSAGRTNSPLHFGNGTRLTVT.

The rearrangement joins TRBV6-2 or TRBV6-3 to TRBJ1-1; D remains ambiguous. The V gene's germline CDR1 is MNHEY and CDR2 SVGEGT. The ends were cut back, 6 bases at V and 4 bases at J, with 6 bases in the middle. CDR3 length equals 11 residues. CDR3 loop: CASSLATEAFF. In DNA form, the CDR3 reads TGTGCCAGCAGCCTAGCCACTGAAGCTTTCTTT.

This rearrangement joins TRBV5-1 to TRBJ2-1; 7 nucleotides agree with TRBD2. The CDR3 is 14 amino acids. Germline-derived CDR1 and CDR2 are SGHRS and YFSETQ. The V segment lost 4 bases and the J segment 8 bases; nucleotides outside the gene matches: 9. CDR3 residues: CASSPVRAGDEQFF. In DNA, the CDR3 is TGCGCCAGCAGCCCGGTAAGGGCGGGAGATGAGCAGTTCTTC.

V usage is TRBV6-5 and J usage is TRBJ1-4; unclear D gene. V was cut by 5 bases and J by 1 base, with 11 bases left in between. The V gene's germline CDR1 is MNHEY and CDR2 SVGAGI. The CDR3 runs 15 residues. Here the CDR3 reads CASSTRGGTNEKLFF. In DNA, the CDR3 is TGTGCCAGCAGTACTCGAGGAGGAACTAATGAAAAACTGTTTTTT.

This chain joins TRBV5-1 and TRBJ2-3; TRBD2 agrees at 12 bases. Looked up from germline, CDR1 is SGHRS and CDR2 is YFSETQ. The CDR3 is made up of 15 amino acids. V dropped 0 bases and J dropped 6; count of bases not matched to a gene: 2. CDR3 nucleotides: TGCGCCAGCAGCTTGGCCGGGACTAGCGGGGATACGCAGTATTTT. Its protein is CASSLAGTSGDTQYF. Drawing the rest from reference TRBV5-1 and TRBJ2-3, the complete variable domain is KAGVTQTPRYLIKTRGQQVTLSCSPISGHRSVSWYQQTPGQGLQFLFEYFSETQRNKGNFPGRFSGRQFSNSRSEMNVSTLELGDSALYLCASSLAGTSGDTQYFGPGTRLTVL.

This clone appeared once. This chain connects TRBV4-3 to TRBJ1-4, with 8 bases that match TRBD1. Germline-derived CDR1 and CDR2 are LGHNA and YSLEER. The CDR3 length is 16 residues. V lost 1 base to trimming and J lost 4 bases; unmatched junction nucleotides: 5. CDR3 DNA sequence: TGCGCCAGCAGCCAAGGAGGGACAGGCAGTAATGAAAAACTGTTTTTT. Its protein product is CASSQGGTGSNEKLFF.